The next 13 T cell receptor beta chains were all read from a single sample in a study of shared clonotypes between healthy human individuals (dated by TCRdb to about 2020). Library preparation employed the immunoSEQ multiplex PCR assay. The table comes from immuneACCESS by way of TCRdb, which keeps in-frame sequences with V and J called. Part of the clones is missing from these tables; in studies checked, under half for an unresolved V gene and the rest for unknown reasons. Present in this sample are approximately 640,000 clones, about two thirds of which were seen just once. Roughly 1.8% of the sample is held by the ten biggest clonotypes. Material: memory CD4+ T cells sorted from blood. The cell subset or site label corresponds to: CD45RA-negative fraction. All receptors come from a woman between 25 and 40 years old in good health.

The chain recombines TRBV28 with TRBJ1-3; D not resolved. The CDR3 contains 14 residues. Trimming took off 6 bases at V and 7 bases at J, with 16 bases between the two ends. Germline V gene data show CDR1 as MDHEN and CDR2 as SYDVKM. As DNA, the CDR3 is TGTGCCAGCAGGACATCGGGCGGGCGGAACACCATATATTTT. Translating it yields CASRTSGGRNTIYF.

This clone was seen repeatedly, ten times or more. This chain uses TRBV18 with TRBJ2-5; D might be TRBD2 (6 bases). This CDR3 contains 15 residues. The V end was cut by 6 bases, the J end by 1 base, with 15 bases between. The V gene's germline CDR1 is KGHSH and CDR2 LQKENI. DNA of the CDR3: TGTGCCAGCTCCAAAAGCGGAGGGCCCCAAGAGACCCAGTACTTC. Protein: CASSKSGGPQETQYF.

This chain uses TRBV28 with TRBJ2-7; no reliable D call. The ends were cut back, 5 bases at V and 6 bases at J, with 8 bases in the middle. This CDR3 has 11 amino acids. Germline V gene lookup returns CDR1 MDHEN and CDR2 SYDVKM. This CDR3 reads CASSLHSEQYF. Here the CDR3 DNA reads TGTGCCAGCAGTCTCCATTCCGAGCAGTACTTC.

This sequence joins TRBV6-9 and TRBJ1-2; weak D call: TRBD1 (5 bases). V was cut by 4 bases and J by 2 bases, with 8 bases left in between. Germline assignment: CDR1 MNHGY and CDR2 SVAAGI. This CDR3 contains 13 residues. The CDR3 bases are TGTGCCAGCAGTTTGGACATGAACTATGGCTACACCTTC. This gives the protein CASSLDMNYGYTF.

This clone was found a few times. The chain links TRBV6-1 to TRBJ2-3; TRBD2 might be the D (6 bases). The germline gives CDR1 MNHNS, CDR2 SASEGT. Deletions cut 1 base from V and 3 bases from J, with 8 bases between. The CDR3 runs 14 residues. The CDR3 here is CASSEVRGTDTQYF. CDR3 DNA sequence: TGTGCCAGCAGTGAAGTCCGGGGGACAGATACGCAGTATTTT.

This chain uses TRBV7-6 with TRBJ1-1; 7 nucleotides match TRBD1. V shed 2 bases, J shed 3 bases, and the junction held 6 bases outside the gene matches. The CDR3 has 15 amino acids. Germline V gene data show CDR1 as SGHVS and CDR2 as FNYEAQ. The CDR3: CASSLIPGGDTEAFF. The CDR3 DNA reads TGTGCCAGCAGCTTAATTCCAGGGGGGGACACTGAAGCTTTCTTT.

This clone was recorded only once. The chain is built from TRBV27 and TRBJ2-6; D remains unclear. Germline CDR1 reads MNHEY; CDR2 reads SMNVEV (reference sequence). This CDR3 spans 16 amino acids. V dropped 5 bases and J dropped 5 bases, with 16 bases sitting between them. The CDR3 region has the DNA TGTGCCAGCAGTCCTCATCGGGTGGTTAGGGCCAACGTCCTGACTTTC. Translated: CASSPHRVVRANVLTF.

The V and J genes are TRBV7-9 and TRBJ2-7, with 8 bases identical to TRBD2. Per germline, CDR1 SEHNR and CDR2 FQNEAQ (reference sequence). J lost 3 bases, V lost 6 bases, and 10 bases had no gene match. The CDR3 covers 15 residues. CDR3 bases: TGTGCCAGCAGAAAACTAGCGGCTACCAACTACGAGCAGTACTTC. Amino acids: CASRKLAATNYEQYF.

J is TRBJ1-2 and V is TRBV6-1; D may be TRBD1 (6 bases). This CDR3 spans 15 amino acids. Germline-derived CDR1 and CDR2 are MNHNS and SASEGT. The V gene lost 8 bases and the J gene lost 6 bases, with 22 bases spanning the gap. CDR3 in DNA: TGTGCCAGCGGAAGATCGGGGGGGCCCCTCGATGGCTACACCTTC. It is translated as CASGRSGGPLDGYTF.

The chain employs TRBV7-9 and TRBJ2-5; tentative D call: TRBD1 (5 bases). CDR3 size: 13 residues. CDR1 and CDR2 from the germline V gene are SEHNR and FQNEAQ (reference sequence). Trimming took off 6 bases at V and 3 bases at J, with 11 bases between the two ends. The CDR3 coding sequence is TGTGCCAGCAGAGCAACCAGGGAAGAGACCCAGTACTTC. Translation: CASRATREETQYF.

For this clone: Other DNA sequences within the sample encode an identical CDR3. The chain combines TRBV20-1 with TRBJ2-7; the D is unclear. Germline CDR1 is DFQATT and CDR2 is SNEGSKA (reference sequence). The CDR3 sequence is 11 residues long. Trimming took 0 bases from V and 6 from J, leaving 6 bases between them. The CDR3 spells CSARDVGEQYF. The CDR3 nucleotides read TGCAGTGCTAGAGATGTCGGCGAGCAGTACTTC.

This clone was counted a few times. The chain links TRBV28 to TRBJ1-2; 11 nucleotides align to TRBD1. The J segment lost 4 bases and the V segment lost 6 bases, leaving 10 bases of the junction unmatched. The germline CDR1 and CDR2 sequences are MDHEN and SYDVKM. The length of the CDR3 is 16 residues. The CDR3 loop reads CASREDGTGGFYGYTF. CDR3 DNA: TGTGCCAGCAGGGAAGACGGGACAGGGGGTTTCTATGGCTACACCTTC.

The genes are TRBV7-9 and TRBJ2-1; 10 bases map to TRBD1. Losses at the gene ends were 5 bases for V and 4 bases for J; bases not matched to a gene: 5. Germline-derived CDR1 and CDR2 are SEHNR and FQNEAQ (reference sequence). The CDR3 extends over 15 amino acids. The CDR3 here is CASSKGQGVYNEQFF. In DNA form, the CDR3 reads TGTGCCAGCAGCAAAGGACAGGGGGTGTACAATGAGCAGTTCTTC.